The T cell receptor beta chain described here comes from a study of T cell responses to AZD1222 COVID-19 vaccine. Study-wide points: Reportedly, nearly half of unique spike TCRs recognized epitopes outside B.1.351/B.1.1.7 mutations. Baseline testing showed seropositivity in only six AZD1222 recipients.

A note on this clone: Antigen unknown.

Between the trimmed V and J ends, which lost 0 bases and 5 bases, there was a span of 10 bases. The CDR3 spans 14 residues. Germline V gene data show CDR1 as LGHNA and CDR2 as YSLEER. TCRdb keeps only in-frame clones here, not all; method: immunoSEQ multiplex PCR. Among around 99,000 clones listed, 80% to 90% were seen once. V and J are TRBV4-3 and TRBJ1-1; D unresolved. The receptor was isolated from an adult who received the AZD1222 COVID-19 vaccine. Source: peripheral blood, taken 28 days after the second AZD1222 dose. The DNA of the CDR3 is TGCGCCAGCAGCCAAGATCCGATGAGGACTGAAGCTTTCTTT. This translates into CASSQDPMRTEAFF.